The rows below give T cell receptor beta chains drawn from one sample of a study of T cells after yellow fever vaccination. One entry per CDR3 protein results from TCRdb running MiXCR on the 5' RACE reads. The table lists some 220,000 distinct CDR3 sequences, about 3% of them singletons. This specimen was CD4+ T cells sorted from PBMCs, taken 10 days after the yellow fever booster vaccination. These receptors all come from a man aged 18 to 29 who received the YFV17D yellow fever vaccine. CDR3s include the opening cysteine and the closing phenylalanine or tryptophan. The D gene is left open where the match is weak. The size entry is marked missing in some rows and otherwise reads once, few, many or a size class.

V	J	size	D	CDR3	DNA
TRBV5-1	TRBJ2-2	many	NA	CASSSGRGFNTGELFF	TGCGCCAGCAGCTCCGGACGAGGTTTTAACACCGGGGAGCTGTTTTTT
TRBV18	TRBJ1-1	NA	NA	CASSPYSVNTEAFF	TGTGCCAGCTCACCCTACAGCGTGAACACTGAAGCTTTCTTT
TRBV5-1	TRBJ1-6	NA	NA	CASSLSSMISPLHF	TGCGCCAGCAGCTTGTCATCTATGATATCACCCCTCCACTTT
TRBV20-1	TRBJ1-1	NA	NA	CSARSTQAGAAFF	TGCAGTGCTAGAAGTACACAGGCCGGCGCGGCTTTCTTT
TRBV7-8	TRBJ1-6	many	TRBD1	CASSAPTGQGAYNSPLHF	TGTGCCAGCAGCGCACCGACGGGACAGGGGGCCTATAATTCACCCCTCCACTTT
TRBV29-1	TRBJ1-4	NA	TRBD1	CSAIRDRSSEKLFF	TGCAGCGCTATCCGGGACAGGAGTAGCGAAAAACTGTTTTTT
TRBV12-3/TRBV12-4	TRBJ2-6	many	TRBD2	CASSFAGRAGIFSGANVLTF	TGTGCCAGCAGTTTCGCCGGCCGAGCGGGGATCTTTTCGGGGGCCAACGTCCTGACTTTC
TRBV10-3	TRBJ2-3	many	NA	CASSYGATDTQYF	TGTGCCTCATCGTACGGGGCCACAGATACGCAGTATTTT
TRBV20-1	TRBJ1-2	few	NA	CSAREGAGPVAF	TGCAGTGCTAGAGAGGGGGCAGGGCCTGTCGCCTTC
TRBV20-1	TRBJ2-4	NA	TRBD1	CSAVQGVKNIQYF	TGCAGTGCTGTACAGGGGGTCAAAAACATTCAGTACTTC
TRBV6-2/TRBV6-3	TRBJ2-7	NA	NA	CASSRLQGPNYEQYF	TGTGCCAGCAGCCGGCTTCAGGGGCCAAACTACGAGCAGTACTTC
TRBV6-6	TRBJ2-2	once	NA	CASDLLGAGELFF	TGTGCCAGCGACTTACTGGGTGCCGGGGAGCTGTTTTTT
TRBV20-1	TRBJ2-1	few	TRBD2	CSARFAGGYNEQFF	TGCAGTGCTAGGTTCGCGGGGGGGTACAATGAGCAGTTCTTC
TRBV12-5	TRBJ2-7	many	TRBD1	CASGLPGTGLSYEQYF	TGTGCTAGTGGTTTGCCAGGGACAGGCCTCTCCTACGAGCAGTACTTC
TRBV5-1	TRBJ1-4	NA	NA	CASSATPNEKLFF	TGCGCCAGCAGCGCGACCCCTAATGAAAAACTGTTTTTT
TRBV20-1	TRBJ2-5	few	TRBD1	CSADWTGKQETQYF	TGCAGTGCGGACTGGACAGGGAAACAAGAGACCCAGTACTTC
TRBV10-3	TRBJ2-2	many	NA	CAVTTGATGELFF	TGTGCCGTAACCACAGGAGCTACCGGGGAGCTGTTTTTT
TRBV7-2	TRBJ1-6	NA	TRBD1	CASSLAPGQGNSPLHF	TGTGCCAGCAGCTTAGCGCCGGGACAGGGAAATTCACCCCTCCACTTT
TRBV5-1	TRBJ2-6	NA	NA	CASSLEPDAGANVLTF	TGCGCCAGCAGCTTGGAACCCGACGCTGGGGCCAACGTCCTGACTTTC
TRBV29-1	TRBJ2-2	many	NA	CSVEVEGATGELFF	TGCAGCGTTGAGGTGGAGGGGGCGACCGGGGAGCTGTTTTTT
TRBV4-2	TRBJ2-2	NA	NA	CASSQGGGELTGELFF	TGTGCCAGCAGCCAAGGGGGCGGCGAACTCACCGGGGAGCTGTTTTTT
TRBV28	TRBJ2-5	many	TRBD2	CASHSGGRKTQYF	TGTGCCAGCCACTCGGGGGGGCGGAAGACCCAGTACTTC
TRBV20-1	TRBJ1-3	NA	TRBD1	CSAPDRTSSGNTIYF	TGCAGTGCACCGGACAGGACCTCCTCTGGAAACACCATATATTTT
TRBV7-2	TRBJ1-2	many	TRBD1	CASSPTGPIYGYTF	TGTGCCAGCAGCCCGACAGGGCCCATCTATGGCTACACCTTC
TRBV7-6	TRBJ2-3	many	NA	CASSLTGWSDTQYF	TGTGCCAGCAGCCTTACGGGGTGGTCAGATACGCAGTATTTT
TRBV10-3	TRBJ2-2	many	NA	CAMRDTGELFF	TGTGCCATGCGGGACACCGGGGAGCTGTTTTTT